The source of this T cell receptor beta chain is a study of molecular identifiers for immune sequencing clone quantification. Whole-study results and caveats: Over 99% of CMV-specific effector molecules, but under 1% of naive ones, were in clones above 20 copies.

Libraries of naive CD8 T cells were made from roughly 18,000 to 920,000 sorted cells. They used 10%, 30% or 50% RNA. Only a few counts were recorded for this clonotype. What it recognizes is unknown. V lost 0 bases, J lost 5 bases, and 8 bases lay in between. CDR1 LNHDA and CDR2 SQIVND come from the germline V gene (reference sequence). This CDR3 has 13 residues. TCRdb ran MiXCR on the PCR reads and lists one entry per CDR3 protein. Among 460,000 or so distinct CDR3 sequences, over 20% were seen once, and the ten largest hold approximately 0.84%. This receptor was taken from a human donor in good health. Some libraries in this study had Jurkat cell RNA spiked in. The sample was naive CD8+ T cells from blood, with Jurkat cell RNA spiked in. Subset defined: FACS-sorted CD8+CD4-CCR7+CD45RA+ naive T cells. The chain uses TRBV19 and TRBJ2-7; D uncertain. This CDR3 reads CASSIDFPNEQYF. The CDR3 nucleotides read TGTGCCAGTAGTATAGATTTCCCTAACGAGCAGTACTTC. The whole variable domain, remainder taken from reference TRBV19 and TRBJ2-7, is DGGITQSPKYLFRKEGQNVTLSCEQNLNHDAMYWYRQDPGQGLRLIYYSQIVNDFQKGDIAEGYSVSREKKESFPLTVTSAQKNPTAFYLCASSIDFPNEQYFGPGTRLTVT.